This TCR beta chain was captured by sequencing in a study of cytomegalovirus exposure and HLA in healthy donors. In its sample, this clone was seen once. The target antigen is unknown. The CDR3 contains 13 residues. V lost 6 bases, J lost 5 bases, and 14 bases lay in between. CDR1 and CDR2 (germline): MDHEN, SYDVKM. Overall study results and limits: Follow-up analysis later connected one missense variant in DCLRE1C with trimming of TCR beta V- and J-genes. Most subjects' HLA-A and HLA-B alleles were reportedly predicted from TCR beta sequences. In a later analysis, across HLA loci, associated TCR counts were highest for DRB1, lowest for HLA-C. What a later analysis showed was that several of the most significant clusters appeared linked to common viral pathogens.

The PCR was carried out with 60 Vbeta primers and 13 Jbeta primers. Sequenced by immunoSEQ multiplex PCR; TCRdb stores in-frame clones only, minus some. Among 160,000 or so clones listed, roughly four fifths were seen once. This clonotype was sampled from a man aged 60-69 years in good health and CMV-seronegative. Material: PBMCs. V gene TRBV28 combines with J gene TRBJ2-7; a weak D match, TRBD1 (6 bases). The CDR3 region is CASSSTGFNEQYF. CDR3 nucleotide sequence: TGTGCCAGCAGCTCCACAGGGTTCAACGAGCAGTACTTC.